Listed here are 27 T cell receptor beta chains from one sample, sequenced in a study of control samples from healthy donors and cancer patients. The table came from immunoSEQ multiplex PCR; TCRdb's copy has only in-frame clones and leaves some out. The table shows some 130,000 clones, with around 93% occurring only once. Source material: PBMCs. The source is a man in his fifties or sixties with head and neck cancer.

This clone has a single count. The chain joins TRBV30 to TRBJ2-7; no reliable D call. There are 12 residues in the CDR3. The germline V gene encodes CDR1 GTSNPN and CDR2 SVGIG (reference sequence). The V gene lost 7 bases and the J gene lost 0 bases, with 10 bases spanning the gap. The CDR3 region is CALKDDSYEQYF. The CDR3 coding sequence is TGTGCCTTGAAGGACGACTCCTACGAGCAGTACTTC.

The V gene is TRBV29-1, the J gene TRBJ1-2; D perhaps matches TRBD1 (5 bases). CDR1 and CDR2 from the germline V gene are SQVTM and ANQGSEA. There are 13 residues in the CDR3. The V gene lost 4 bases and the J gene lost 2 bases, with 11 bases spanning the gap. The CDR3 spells CSVGPGSNYGYTF. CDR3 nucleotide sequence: TGCAGCGTTGGACCAGGGTCAAACTATGGCTACACCTTC.

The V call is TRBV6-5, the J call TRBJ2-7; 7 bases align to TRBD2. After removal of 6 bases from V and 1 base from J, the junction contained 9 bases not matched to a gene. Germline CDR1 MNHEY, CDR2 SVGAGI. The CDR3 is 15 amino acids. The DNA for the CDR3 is TGTGCCAGCAGGGGCTTCGGGGGGATTTCCTACGAGCAGTACTTC. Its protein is CASRGFGGISYEQYF.

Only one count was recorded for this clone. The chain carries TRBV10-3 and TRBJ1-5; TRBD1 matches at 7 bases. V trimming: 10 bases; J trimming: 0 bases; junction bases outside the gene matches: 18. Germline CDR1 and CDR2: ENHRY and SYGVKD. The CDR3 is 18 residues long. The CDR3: CATAGRDRASSSNQPQHF. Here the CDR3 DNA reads TGTGCCACCGCGGGAAGAGACAGGGCGAGTTCTAGCAATCAGCCCCAGCATTTT.

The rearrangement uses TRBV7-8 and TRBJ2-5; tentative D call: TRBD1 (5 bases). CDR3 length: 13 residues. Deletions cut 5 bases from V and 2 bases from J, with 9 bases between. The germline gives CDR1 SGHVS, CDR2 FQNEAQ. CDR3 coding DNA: TGTGCCAGCAGCCGTCGACAGCAAGAGACCCAGTACTTC. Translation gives CASSRRQQETQYF.

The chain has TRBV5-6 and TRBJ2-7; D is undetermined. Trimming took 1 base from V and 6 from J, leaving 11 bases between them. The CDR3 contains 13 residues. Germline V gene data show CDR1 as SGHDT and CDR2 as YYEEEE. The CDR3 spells CASSLNWFSEQYF. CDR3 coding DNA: TGTGCCAGCAGCTTGAACTGGTTTAGCGAGCAGTACTTC.

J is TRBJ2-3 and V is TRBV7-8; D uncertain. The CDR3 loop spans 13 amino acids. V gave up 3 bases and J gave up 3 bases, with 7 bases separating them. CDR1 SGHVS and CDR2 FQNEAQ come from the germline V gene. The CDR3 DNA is TGTGCCAGCAGCTTCACCCAGACAGATACGCAGTATTTT. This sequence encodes CASSFTQTDTQYF.

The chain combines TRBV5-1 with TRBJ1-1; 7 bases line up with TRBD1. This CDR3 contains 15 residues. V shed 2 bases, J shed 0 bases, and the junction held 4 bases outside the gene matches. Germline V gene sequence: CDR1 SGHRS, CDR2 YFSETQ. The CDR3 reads CASSLLGGMNTEAFF. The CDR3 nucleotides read TGCGCCAGCAGCTTATTAGGGGGCATGAACACTGAAGCTTTCTTT.

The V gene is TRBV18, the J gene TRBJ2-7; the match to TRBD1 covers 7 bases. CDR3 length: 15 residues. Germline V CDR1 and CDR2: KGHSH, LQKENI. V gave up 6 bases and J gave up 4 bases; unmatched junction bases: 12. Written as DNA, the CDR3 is TGTGCCAGCTCCCAAGGGACAGTTCTAACTTACGAGCAGTACTTC. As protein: CASSQGTVLTYEQYF.

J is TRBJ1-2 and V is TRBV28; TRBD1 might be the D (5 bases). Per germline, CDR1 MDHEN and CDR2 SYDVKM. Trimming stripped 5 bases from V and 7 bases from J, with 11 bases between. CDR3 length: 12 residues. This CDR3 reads CASSATGAGYTF. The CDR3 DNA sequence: TGTGCCAGCAGTGCCACCGGGGCTGGCTACACCTTC.

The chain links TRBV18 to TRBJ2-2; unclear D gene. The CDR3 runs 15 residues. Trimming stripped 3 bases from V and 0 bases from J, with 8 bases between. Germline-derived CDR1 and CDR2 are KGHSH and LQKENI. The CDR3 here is CASSPVRANTGELFF. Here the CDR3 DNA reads TGTGCCAGCTCACCGGTCAGAGCGAACACCGGGGAGCTGTTTTTT.

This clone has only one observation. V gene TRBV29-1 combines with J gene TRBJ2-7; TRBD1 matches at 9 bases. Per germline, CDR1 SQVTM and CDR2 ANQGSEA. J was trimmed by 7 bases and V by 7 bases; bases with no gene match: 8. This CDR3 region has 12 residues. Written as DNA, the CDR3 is TGCAGCGCGGGGACAGGGCAGGGAGAGCAGTACTTC. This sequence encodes CSAGTGQGEQYF.

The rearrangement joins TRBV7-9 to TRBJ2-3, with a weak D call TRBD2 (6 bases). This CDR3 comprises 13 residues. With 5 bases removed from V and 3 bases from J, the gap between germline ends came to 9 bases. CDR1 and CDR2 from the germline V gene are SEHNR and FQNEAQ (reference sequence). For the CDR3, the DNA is TGTGCCAGCAGCAATGCGGGGACAGATACGCAGTATTTT. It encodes CASSNAGTDTQYF.

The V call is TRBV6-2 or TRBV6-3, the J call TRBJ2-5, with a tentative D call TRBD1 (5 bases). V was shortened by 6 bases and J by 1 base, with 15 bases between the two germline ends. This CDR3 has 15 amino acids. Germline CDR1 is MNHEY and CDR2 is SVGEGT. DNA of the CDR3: TGTGCCAGCAGCCTCGTCGACAGCGTCCAAGAGACCCAGTACTTC. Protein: CASSLVDSVQETQYF.

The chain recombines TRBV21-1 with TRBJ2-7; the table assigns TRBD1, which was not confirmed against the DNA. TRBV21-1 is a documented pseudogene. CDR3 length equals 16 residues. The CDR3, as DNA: TGTGCCAGCAGCAAAGTATTCCAGGGGCCGGACTACGAGCAGTACTTC. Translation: CASSKVFQGPDYEQYF.

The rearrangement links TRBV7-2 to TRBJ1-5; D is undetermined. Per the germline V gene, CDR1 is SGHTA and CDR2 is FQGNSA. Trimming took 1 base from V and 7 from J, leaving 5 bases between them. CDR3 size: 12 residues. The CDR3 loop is CASSLGPQPQHF. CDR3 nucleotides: TGTGCCAGCAGCTTAGGGCCCCAGCCCCAGCATTTT. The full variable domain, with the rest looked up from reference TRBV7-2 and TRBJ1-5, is GAGVSQSPSNKVTEKGKDVELRCDPISGHTALYWYRQSLGQGLEFLIYFQGNSAPDKSGLPSDRFSAERTGGSVSTLTIQRTQQEDSAVYLCASSLGPQPQHFGDGTRLSIL.

CDR3 loop: CASSQGQRGTDTQYF. CDR3 bases: TGTGCCAGCAGCCAAGGTCAGCGGGGCACAGATACGCAGTATTTT. The rearrangement uses TRBV4-2 and TRBJ2-3; tentatively, D is TRBD2 (6 bases). Trimming pared 1 base from V and 1 base from J, leaving 9 bases between. The CDR3 consists of 15 residues. The germline CDR1 and CDR2 sequences are LGHNA and YNFKEQ.

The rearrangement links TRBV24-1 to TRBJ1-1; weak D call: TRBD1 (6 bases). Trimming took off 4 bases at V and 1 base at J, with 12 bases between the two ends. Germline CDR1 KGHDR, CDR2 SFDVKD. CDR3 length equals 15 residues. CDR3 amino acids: CATSDPDRRNTEAFF. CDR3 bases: TGTGCCACCAGTGACCCTGACAGGAGGAACACTGAAGCTTTCTTT.

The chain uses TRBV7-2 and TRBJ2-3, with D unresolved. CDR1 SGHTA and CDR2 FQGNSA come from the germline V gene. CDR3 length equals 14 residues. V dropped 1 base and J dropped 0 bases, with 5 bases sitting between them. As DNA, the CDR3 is TGTGCCAGCAGCTTAGAAATCAGCACAGATACGCAGTATTTT. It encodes CASSLEISTDTQYF.

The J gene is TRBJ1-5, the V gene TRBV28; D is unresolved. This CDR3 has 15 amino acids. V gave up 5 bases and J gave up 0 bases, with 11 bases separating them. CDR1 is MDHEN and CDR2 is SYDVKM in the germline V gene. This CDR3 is CASSLGLFSNQPQHF. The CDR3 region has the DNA TGTGCCAGCAGTCTGGGTTTATTTAGCAATCAGCCCCAGCATTTT.

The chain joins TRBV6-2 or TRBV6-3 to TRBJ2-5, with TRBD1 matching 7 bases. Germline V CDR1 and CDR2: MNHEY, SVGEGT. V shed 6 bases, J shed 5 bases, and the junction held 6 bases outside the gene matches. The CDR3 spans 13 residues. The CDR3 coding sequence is TGTGCCAGCAGCGGACAGGCTGGGGAGACCCAGTACTTC. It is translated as CASSGQAGETQYF.

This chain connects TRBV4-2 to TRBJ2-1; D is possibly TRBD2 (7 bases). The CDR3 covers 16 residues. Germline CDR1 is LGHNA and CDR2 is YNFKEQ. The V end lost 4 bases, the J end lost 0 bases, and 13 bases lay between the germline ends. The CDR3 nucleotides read TGTGCCAGCAGCCTCGGGGGGCCGAGCTCCTACAATGAGCAGTTCTTC. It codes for CASSLGGPSSYNEQFF.

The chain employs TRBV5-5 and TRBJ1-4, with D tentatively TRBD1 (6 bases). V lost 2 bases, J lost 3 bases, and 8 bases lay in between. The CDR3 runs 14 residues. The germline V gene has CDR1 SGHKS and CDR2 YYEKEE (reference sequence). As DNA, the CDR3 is TGTGCCAGCAGCTTTGGGGGGCCTAATGAAAAACTGTTTTTT. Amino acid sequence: CASSFGGPNEKLFF.

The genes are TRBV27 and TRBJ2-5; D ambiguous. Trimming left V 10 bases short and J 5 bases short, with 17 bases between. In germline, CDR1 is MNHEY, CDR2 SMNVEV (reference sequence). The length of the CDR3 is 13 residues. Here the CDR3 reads CATFRAVGETQYF. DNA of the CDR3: TGTGCCACCTTTCGGGCGGTGGGGGAGACCCAGTACTTC.

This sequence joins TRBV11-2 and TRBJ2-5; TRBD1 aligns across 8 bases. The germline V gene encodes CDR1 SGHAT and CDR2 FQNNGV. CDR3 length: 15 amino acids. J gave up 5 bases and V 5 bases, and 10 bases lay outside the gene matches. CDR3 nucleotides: TGTGCCAGCAGCCCAAAGGACAGGGTTGAGGAGACCCAGTACTTC. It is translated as CASSPKDRVEETQYF.

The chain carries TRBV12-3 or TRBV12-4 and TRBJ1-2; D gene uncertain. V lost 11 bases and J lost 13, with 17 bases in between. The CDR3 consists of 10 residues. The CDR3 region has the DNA TGTGCCTCTTCCGAGGGAGAACCCACCTTC. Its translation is CASSEGEPTF.

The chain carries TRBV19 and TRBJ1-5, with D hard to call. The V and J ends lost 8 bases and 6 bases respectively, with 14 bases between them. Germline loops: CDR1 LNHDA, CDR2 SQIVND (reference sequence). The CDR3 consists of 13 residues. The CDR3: CASCLRAGQPQHF. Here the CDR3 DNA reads TGTGCCAGTTGTTTGAGGGCGGGTCAGCCCCAGCATTTT.